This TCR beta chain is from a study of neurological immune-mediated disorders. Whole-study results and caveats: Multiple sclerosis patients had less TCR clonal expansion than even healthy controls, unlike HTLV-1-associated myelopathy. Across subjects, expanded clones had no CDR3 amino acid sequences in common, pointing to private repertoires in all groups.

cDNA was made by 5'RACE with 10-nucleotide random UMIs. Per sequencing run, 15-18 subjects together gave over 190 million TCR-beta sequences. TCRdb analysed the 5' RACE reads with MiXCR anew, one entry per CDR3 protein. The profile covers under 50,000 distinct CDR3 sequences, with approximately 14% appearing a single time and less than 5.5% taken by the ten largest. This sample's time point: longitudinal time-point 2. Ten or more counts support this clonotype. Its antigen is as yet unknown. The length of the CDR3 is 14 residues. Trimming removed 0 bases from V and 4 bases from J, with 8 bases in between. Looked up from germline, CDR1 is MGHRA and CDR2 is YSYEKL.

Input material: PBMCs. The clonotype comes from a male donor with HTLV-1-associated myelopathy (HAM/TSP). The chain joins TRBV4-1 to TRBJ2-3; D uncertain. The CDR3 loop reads CASSQEPLADTQYF. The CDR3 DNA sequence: TGCGCCAGCAGCCAAGAGCCATTGGCAGATACGCAGTATTTT.